These 21 T cell receptor beta chains were all obtained from the same sample, sequenced in a study of cytomegalovirus exposure and HLA in healthy donors. The repertoire was sequenced with immunoSEQ multiplex PCR; TCRdb's copy has only in-frame clones and lacks some. The table lists some 170,000 clones, 85% of them singletons. Sample: PBMCs. The receptors stem from a young man in good health and CMV-seropositive.

A word on this clone: Other DNA sequences in the sample encode the same CDR3. The chain carries TRBV18 and TRBJ2-5, with 10 bases fitting TRBD2. The CDR3 is made up of 15 amino acids. From germline, CDR1 is KGHSH and CDR2 LQKENI. V trimming: 1 base; J trimming: 1 base; junction bases outside the gene matches: 0. The CDR3 DNA follows: TGTGCCAGCTCACCACGGACTAGCGGCCAAGAGACCCAGTACTTC. This gives the protein CASSPRTSGQETQYF.

This clone was counted a few times. The CDR3 DNA is TGCGCCAGCAGCCAACAATTGGGGACAGGGGCCACTACCTACGAGCAGTACTTC. Translating gives CASSQQLGTGATTYEQYF. This chain uses TRBV4-3 with TRBJ2-7; TRBD1 agrees at 10 bases. The junction had 12 bases not matched to a gene; V was cut back by 2 bases and J by 2 bases. Germline-derived CDR1 and CDR2 are LGHNA and YSLEER. This CDR3 is built from 18 residues.

This clone is a singleton in its sample. V is TRBV7-9 and J is TRBJ2-1; 7 positions match TRBD1. V dropped 5 bases and J dropped 8; count of bases not matched to a gene: 9. Germline CDR1 is SEHNR and CDR2 is FQNEAQ (reference sequence). This CDR3 comprises 14 residues. CDR3 protein: CASSARTQGDEQFF. In DNA, the CDR3 is TGTGCCAGCAGCGCCAGGACGCAGGGGGATGAGCAGTTCTTC. The variable domain in full, with the rest retrieved from reference TRBV7-9 and TRBJ2-1, is DTGVSQNPRHKITKRGQNVTFRCDPISEHNRLYWYRQTLGQGPEFLTYFQNEAQLEKSRLLSDRFSAERPKGSFSTLEIQRTEQGDSAMYLCASSARTQGDEQFFGPGTRLTVL.

The chain employs TRBV6-1 and TRBJ1-4; D not resolved. V was trimmed by 5 bases and J by 5 bases, leaving 15 bases between them. CDR3 length equals 15 residues. Germline V gene lookup returns CDR1 MNHNS and CDR2 SASEGT. The DNA of the CDR3 is TGTGCCAGCAGTTCTAATCCAGGATGGAATGAAAAACTGTTTTTT. Translated, it gives CASSSNPGWNEKLFF.

V usage is TRBV11-3 and J usage is TRBJ2-5; tentatively, D is TRBD1 (6 bases). Trimming removed 1 base at V and 4 bases at J, with 7 bases between. This CDR3 is 13 amino acids long. Germline loops: CDR1 SGHNT, CDR2 YENEEA. The CDR3 loop reads CASSLGGGETQYF. The CDR3 region has the DNA TGTGCCAGCAGCTTAGGAGGGGGAGAGACCCAGTACTTC.

The J gene is TRBJ1-5, the V gene TRBV19; TRBD1 matches at 8 bases. The CDR3 is 15 amino acids. The germline V gene encodes CDR1 LNHDA and CDR2 SQIVND (reference sequence). The V and J ends lost 3 bases and 1 base, in that order; junction bases with no gene match: 2. The CDR3 DNA reads TGTGCCAGTAGTATCGACAGGGGAAGCAATCAGCCCCAGCATTTT. This codes for CASSIDRGSNQPQHF.

The V and J genes are TRBV6-5 and TRBJ2-2; TRBD2 matches at 7 bases. Trimming took 10 bases from V and 5 from J; bases not matched to a gene: 7. The CDR3 runs 13 residues. Germline-derived CDR1 and CDR2 are MNHEY and SVGAGI. DNA of the CDR3: TGTGCCACCCTTCGGGGGGTAACCGGGGAGCTGTTTTTT. Encoded protein: CATLRGVTGELFF.

J is TRBJ2-1 and V is TRBV7-3; 9 bases are a match to TRBD2. The CDR3 sequence is 15 residues long. Germline CDR1 is SGHTA and CDR2 is FQGTGA. V gave up 5 bases and J gave up 6 bases; unmatched junction bases: 8. The CDR3 nucleotides read TGTGCCAGCAGCCCCCCGGGCGGGGGGGGCAATGAGCAGTTCTTC. This translates into CASSPPGGGGNEQFF.

Only a few counts were recorded for this clone. This chain links TRBV19 with TRBJ2-5, with 9 bases lining up with TRBD2. V was pared by 5 bases and J by 4 bases, with 11 bases of the junction left unmatched. CDR1 and CDR2 (germline): LNHDA, SQIVND (reference sequence). The CDR3 covers 16 residues. Here the CDR3 DNA reads TGTGCCAGTAGTTCCCCAGCGGGGGGCCGAGGAGAGACCCAGTACTTC. Its translation is CASSSPAGGRGETQYF.

The chain couples TRBV7-8 to TRBJ2-5; 9 nucleotides align to TRBD1. CDR3 length equals 14 residues. V was clipped by 7 bases and J by 4 bases; unmatched bases: 7. From germline, CDR1 is SGHVS and CDR2 FQNEAQ. This CDR3 reads CASTKTGGGETQYF. CDR3 DNA: TGTGCCAGCACCAAGACAGGGGGAGGAGAGACCCAGTACTTC.

The V gene is TRBV19, the J gene TRBJ1-3, with unresolved D. The germline CDR1 and CDR2 sequences are LNHDA and SQIVND (reference sequence). V was cut by 5 bases and J by 4 bases, with 9 bases left in between. The CDR3 loop spans 13 amino acids. CDR3 residues: CASSSSGGNTIYF. CDR3 in DNA: TGTGCCAGTAGTTCCAGCGGAGGAAACACCATATATTTT.

This chain joins TRBV4-1 and TRBJ1-6; TRBD1 matches at 7 bases. CDR1 is MGHRA, CDR2 YSYEKL, per germline. This CDR3 region has 15 residues. V was pared by 1 base and J by 7 bases, with 4 bases of the junction left unmatched. The CDR3 nucleotides read TGCGCCAGCAGCCAAGGGAGGGACAGAAATTCACCCCTCCACTTT. Its translation: CASSQGRDRNSPLHF.

This clone has a single count. J is TRBJ1-1 and V is TRBV9; 8 nucleotides align to TRBD1. This CDR3 comprises 16 residues. The ends lost 3 bases at V and 1 base at J; junction bases unmatched: 8. The germline V gene has CDR1 SGDLS and CDR2 YYNGEE. CDR3 loop: CASSAGGQGGNTEAFF. CDR3 nucleotides: TGTGCCAGCAGCGCCGGCGGACAGGGAGGGAACACTGAAGCTTTCTTT.

Of note for this clone: Other DNA sequences of this sample code for an identical CDR3. This sequence joins TRBV7-2 and TRBJ1-2, with D unclear. The CDR3 consists of 13 residues. Trimming removed 1 base from V and 0 bases from J, with 3 bases in between. CDR1 is SGHTA and CDR2 is FQGNSA in the germline V gene. This CDR3 is CASSLDSNYGYTF. CDR3 DNA: TGTGCCAGCAGCTTAGACTCTAACTATGGCTACACCTTC.

Details on this clone: Distinct nucleotide sequences in the sample also encode this CDR3. The chain recombines TRBV4-1 with TRBJ2-7, with no clear D. The CDR3 has 15 amino acids. V lost 1 base to trimming and J lost 3 bases, with 13 bases between them. Per the germline V gene, CDR1 is MGHRA and CDR2 is YSYEKL. Here the CDR3 DNA reads TGCGCCAGCAGCCAAGGGCGCGGAGAGTTCTACGAGCAGTACTTC. Amino acid sequence: CASSQGRGEFYEQYF.

For the CDR3, the DNA is TGTGCCAGCAGCTCCAGACCCGGGACAGGGGGCTACGAGCAGTACTTC. This sequence encodes CASSSRPGTGGYEQYF. The gene calls are TRBV14 and TRBJ2-7, with 11 positions matching TRBD1. This CDR3 region has 16 residues. Germline trimming cut 5 bases from V and 3 bases from J; bases unmatched to any gene: 9. The germline V gene has CDR1 SGHDN and CDR2 FVKESK.

V and J are TRBV28 and TRBJ2-3, with 9 bases lining up with TRBD1. The ends lost 10 bases at V and 9 bases at J; junction bases unmatched: 8. CDR1 and CDR2 (germline): MDHEN, SYDVKM. CDR3 size: 12 residues. CDR3 DNA sequence: TGTGCCACCGGGACAGGGTTTAACACGCAGTATTTT. Amino acid sequence: CATGTGFNTQYF.

The rearrangement uses TRBV5-6 and TRBJ2-1; D might be TRBD2 (6 bases). V dropped 0 bases and J dropped 9 bases, with 16 bases sitting between them. Germline values: CDR1 SGHDT, CDR2 YYEEEE. The CDR3 is made up of 15 amino acids. In DNA, the CDR3 is TGTGCCAGCAGCTTGGTACTAGCAGGGTATAGTGAGCAGTTCTTC. Its translation: CASSLVLAGYSEQFF. The full variable domain, in which reference TRBV5-6 and TRBJ2-1 provide the parts outside the CDR3, is DAGVTQSPTHLIKTRGQQVTLRCSPKSGHDTVSWYQQALGQGPQFIFQYYEEEERQRGNFPDRFSGHQFPNYSSELNVNALLLGDSALYLCASSLVLAGYSEQFFGPGTRLTVL.

The chain is built from TRBV5-6 and TRBJ2-1, with 9 bases fitting TRBD2. The CDR3 loop spans 15 amino acids. V was pared by 1 base and J by 6 bases, with 5 bases of the junction left unmatched. CDR1 and CDR2 (germline): SGHDT, YYEEEE. The CDR3 loop reads CASSLSTSGRNEQFF. Here the CDR3 DNA reads TGTGCCAGCAGCTTGTCAACTAGCGGGCGCAATGAGCAGTTCTTC.

The V gene is TRBV7-8, the J gene TRBJ2-3; possible D gene TRBD2, 6 bases. Germline CDR1 reads SGHVS; CDR2 reads FQNEAQ. Deletions cut 6 bases from V and 0 bases from J, with 13 bases between. This CDR3 is 15 amino acids long. The CDR3: CASRGQLASTDTQYF. CDR3 bases: TGTGCCAGCAGAGGCCAGCTAGCGAGCACAGATACGCAGTATTTT. Full variable domain (remainder filled in from reference TRBV7-8 and TRBJ2-3): GAGVSQSPRYKVAKRGQDVALRCDPISGHVSLFWYQQALGQGPEFLTYFQNEAQLDKSGLPSDRFFAERPEGSVSTLKIQRTQQEDSAVYLCASRGQLASTDTQYFGPGTRLTVL.

The V call is TRBV6-6, the J call TRBJ1-6; the D is unclear. From germline, CDR1 is MNHNY and CDR2 SVGAGI (reference sequence). V was clipped by 6 bases and J by 12 bases, with 9 bases between them. CDR3 length: 11 residues. For the CDR3, the DNA is TGTGCCAGCAGCCCCCTAGTACCCCTCCACTTT. This encodes CASSPLVPLHF.